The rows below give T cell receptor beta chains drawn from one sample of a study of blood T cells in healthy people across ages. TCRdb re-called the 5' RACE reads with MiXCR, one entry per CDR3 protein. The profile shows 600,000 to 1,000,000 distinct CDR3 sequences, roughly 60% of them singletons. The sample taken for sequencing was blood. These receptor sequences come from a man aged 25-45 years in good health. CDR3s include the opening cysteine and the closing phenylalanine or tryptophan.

CDR3: CASSVPTGGPYEQYF
J: .
V: TRBV28

CDR3: CASSFFANEQFF
J: TRBJ2-1
V: TRBV7-2

CDR3: CSVEGVIAGNTDTQYF
J: TRBJ2-3
V: TRBV29-1

CDR3: CASSPYPGRDRSYEQYF
J: TRBJ2-7
V: TRBV7-6

CDR3: CASSQEDLFYGYTF
J: TRBJ1-2
V: TRBV4-2

CDR3: CASSLNRDLTYEQYF
J: TRBJ2-7
V: TRBV11-2

CDR3: CASSQDTRESYTF
J: TRBJ1-2
V: TRBV4-2

CDR3: CAKRTGFYEQYF
J: .
V: TRBV25-1

CDR3: CSAEPLQGGVYEQYF
J: .
V: TRBV20-1

CDR3: CATSRDQGRSTF
J: TRBJ1-2
V: TRBV15

CDR3: CASSPVAGTGGDEQFF
J: TRBJ2-1
V: TRBV5-1

CDR3: CSASNAASGYTF
J: TRBJ1-2
V: TRBV20-1

CDR3: CSARDSRYGYTF
J: TRBJ1-2
V: TRBV20-1

CDR3: CSVGLAGTDYEQYF
J: TRBJ2-7
V: TRBV29-1

CDR3: CATSRDPVSSEQFF
J: TRBJ2-1
V: TRBV15

CDR3: CASMDGYKQYF
J: TRBJ2-5
V: TRBV6-6

CDR3: CASSFNENTEAFF
J: TRBJ1-1
V: TRBV5-1

CDR3: CASSGLPYNEQFF
J: TRBJ2-1
V: TRBV4-1

CDR3: CASTQGGPGQFF
J: TRBJ2-1
V: TRBV2

CDR3: CASSLEGRRSYNEQFF
J: TRBJ2-1
V: TRBV5-1

CDR3: CASSFRAGNSDTQYF
J: TRBJ2-3
V: TRBV12-3/TRBV12-4

CDR3: CASSDTGHSEQFF
J: TRBJ2-1
V: TRBV2

CDR3: CSARMTVRVSEQYF
J: TRBJ2-7
V: TRBV20-1

CDR3: CASRTNLNVVLTF
J: TRBJ2-6
V: TRBV2

CDR3: CASSDGTSGGNEQFF
J: TRBJ2-1
V: TRBV6-4

CDR3: CASSRGLPQETQYF
J: TRBJ2-5
V: TRBV7-2